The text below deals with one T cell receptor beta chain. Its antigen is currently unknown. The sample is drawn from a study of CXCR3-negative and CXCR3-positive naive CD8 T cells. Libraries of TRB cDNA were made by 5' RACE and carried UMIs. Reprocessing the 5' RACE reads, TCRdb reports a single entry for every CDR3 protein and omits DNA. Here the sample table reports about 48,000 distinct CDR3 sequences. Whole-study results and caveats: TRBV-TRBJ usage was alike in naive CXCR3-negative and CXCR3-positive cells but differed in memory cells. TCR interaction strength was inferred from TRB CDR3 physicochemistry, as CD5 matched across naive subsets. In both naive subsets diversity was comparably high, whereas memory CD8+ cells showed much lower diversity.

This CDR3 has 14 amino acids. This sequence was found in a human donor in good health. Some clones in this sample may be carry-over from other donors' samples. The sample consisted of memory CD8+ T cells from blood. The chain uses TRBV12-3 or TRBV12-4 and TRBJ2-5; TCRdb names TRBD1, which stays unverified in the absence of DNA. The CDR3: CASSLSGTGETQYF.